The entry below gives a single TCR beta chain sequence along with its context. Its antigen is still unknown. The CDR3 has 15 residues. V lost 4 bases and J 7 bases, leaving 14 bases between the germline ends. Germline values: CDR1 MGHDK, CDR2 SYGVNS. This record comes from a study of Ad26.COV2.S vaccination and SARS-CoV-2 variants. TCRdb's table, derived via immunoSEQ multiplex PCR, lists solely in-frame clones and lacks some. Among 500,000 or so clones listed, about 91% were seen once. Points from the study as a whole: Vaccinees showed greater spike-specific TCR breadth than placebo recipients.

Treatment defined: around 19 received Ad26.COV2.S at low or high dose, single or two shots; several received placebo; per-sample allocation not given. Sampling was performed 63 days after the first vaccine or placebo injection. The chain links TRBV25-1 to TRBJ1-6; TRBD1 is a possible D gene (5 bases). The TCR was taken from a person aged 18-65 years who received the Ad26.COV2.S COVID-19 vaccine or a placebo. Sequencing used peripheral blood, obtained in a trial of Ad26.COV2.S vaccine versus placebo. CDR3 nucleotide sequence: TGTGCCAGCAGTGGCGGGACGCTCGGGAATTCACCCCTCCACTTT. Its protein is CASSGGTLGNSPLHF.